Listed below are T cell receptor beta chains from one sample, sequenced in a study of CD8+ T cells in alopecia areata. Libraries were prepared by immunoSEQ multiplex PCR; TCRdb keeps only in-frame clonotypes and omits some of them. The data show 150,000 to 200,000 clones, roughly 60% seen once. This sample comprised CD4+ T cells sorted from blood, obtained at week 24, from a patient treated with tofacitinib. The receptors originated from a human donor with alopecia areata. CDR3s include the opening cysteine and the closing phenylalanine or tryptophan. The D gene is left open where the match is weak. Size is stated for part of the rows, as once, few or many counts, or as a class when the clone is expanded.

TRBJ2-5,-,16,TRBV7-8,-,TGTGCCAGCAGCTTAGCGCTCAGAACTACCCAAGAGACCCAGTACTTC,CASSLALRTTQETQYF
TRBJ2-1,-,13,TRBV9,-,TGTGCCAGCAGCCCGCGACTTAACAATGAGCAGTTCTTC,CASSPRLNNEQFF
TRBJ2-3,-,13,TRBV28,TRBD2,TGTGCCAGCAGTACTAGCGGCACAGATACGCAGTATTTT,CASSTSGTDTQYF
TRBJ1-2,few,13,TRBV29-1,TRBD1,TGCAGCGTTAGGACAGGGGGCAACTATGGCTACACCTTC,CSVRTGGNYGYTF
TRBJ2-7,-,16,TRBV7-2,TRBD2,TGTGCCAGCAGCTTCCAAGGCGGGGGTCCTCTTAGGGAGCAGTACTTC,CASSFQGGGPLREQYF
TRBJ1-1,once,12,TRBV29-1,-,TGCAGCGTTGGAGTTCGACAGTCCGAAGCTTTCTTT,CSVGVRQSEAFF
TRBJ1-1,-,11,TRBV29-1,-,TGCAGCGTTGCCGATTTCTCCGGGGCTTTCTTT,CSVADFSGAFF
TRBJ2-3,once,12,TRBV30,-,TGTGCCGGCCGGGACACTGGAGATACGCAGTATTTT,CAGRDTGDTQYF
TRBJ1-6,-,17,TRBV15,TRBD1,TGTGCCACCAGCAGAGACCTCCGACAGGGGTTGAGTTCACCCCTCCACTTT,CATSRDLRQGLSSPLHF
TRBJ1-2,-,16,TRBV2,-,TGTGCCAGCAAAGCCCTATGGCTAGGGGAAGACTATGGCTACACCTTC,CASKALWLGEDYGYTF
TRBJ2-1,-,17,TRBV4-1,-,TGCGCCAGCAGCCAAGAGGGGGGGCGGAGCGCCTACAATGAGCAGTTCTTC,CASSQEGGRSAYNEQFF
TRBJ2-2,-,13,TRBV27,-,TGTGCCAGCAGTTTAAGGGATACCGGGGAGCTGTTTTTT,CASSLRDTGELFF
TRBJ2-2,once,15,TRBV25-1,-,TGTGCCAGCAGTGAATTAGGAATGGGGACCGGGGAGCTGTTTTTT,CASSELGMGTGELFF
TRBJ2-1,few,14,TRBV18,-,TGTGCCAGCTCCGTCAAGGATCCAGGCAATGAGCAGTTCTTC,CASSVKDPGNEQFF
TRBJ2-3,-,12,TRBV7-6,-,TGTGCCAGCAGCTTATTATCAGATACGCAGTATTTT,CASSLLSDTQYF
TRBJ1-2,-,15,TRBV5-1,TRBD1,TGCGCCAGCAGCTTGGAGGGACAGGGAACGAATGGCTACACCTTC,CASSLEGQGTNGYTF
TRBJ2-7,once,15,TRBV2,-,TGTGCCAGCAGTGGCCGGGGGGCCAGCTCCTACGAGCAGTACTTC,CASSGRGASSYEQYF
TRBJ2-7,-,14,TRBV27,TRBD1,TGTGCCAGCAGTGCCGGGACAGGGGGCTACGAGCAGTACTTC,CASSAGTGGYEQYF
TRBJ2-5,once,15,TRBV2,TRBD2,TGTGCCAGCGGGGGGAGGGTCCAAGAGTTTGAGACCCAGTACTTC,CASGGRVQEFETQYF
TRBJ1-6,-,13,TRBV30,-,TGTGCCTGGAGTGAGGGTAGGAATTCACCCCTCCACTTT,CAWSEGRNSPLHF
TRBJ2-3,many,14,TRBV11-1,-,TGTGCCAGCAGCTTAGCGGACACCACAGATACGCAGTATTTT,CASSLADTTDTQYF
TRBJ1-1,once,15,TRBV7-9,TRBD1,TGTGCCAGCAGCCCCTCAGGGGGCTCGGGCACTGAAGCTTTCTTT,CASSPSGGSGTEAFF
TRBJ2-5,-,14,TRBV18,-,TGTGCCAGCTCACCAGGGATCCATGGGGAGACCCAGTACTTC,CASSPGIHGETQYF
TRBJ1-1,few,14,TRBV10-3,TRBD1,TGTGCCATCAGTGCCGACAGGGGCAACACTGAAGCTTTCTTT,CAISADRGNTEAFF
TRBJ1-2,-,13,TRBV6-1,-,TGTGCCAGCAGTGATTCGGGACGGGCCCTCGTGTCCTTC,CASSDSGRALVSF
TRBJ2-7,-,13,TRBV4-3,-,TGCGCCAGCAGCCAAGAAACAGGGAACGAGCAGTACTTC,CASSQETGNEQYF
TRBJ2-1,-,16,TRBV27,TRBD2,TGTGCCAGCAGTGTGGGGCGGGGGGGCGTCTACAATGAGCAGTTCTTC,CASSVGRGGVYNEQFF
TRBJ1-6,-,15,TRBV7-8,-,TGTGCCAGCAGAAAGGGGCTTGATTATAATTCACCCCTCCACTTT,CASRKGLDYNSPLHF
TRBJ1-3,few,14,TRBV27,-,TGTGCCAGCCGCGGGGCCAACTCTGGAAACACCATATATTTT,CASRGANSGNTIYF
TRBJ2-4,few,15,TRBV4-1,-,TGCGCCAGCAGCCAAGAGGGGCTGGCCAAAAACATTCAGTACTTC,CASSQEGLAKNIQYF
TRBJ2-3,-,14,TRBV29-1,-,TGCAGCGTTGGGAAAACAGGGAACACAGATACGCAGTATTTT,CSVGKTGNTDTQYF
TRBJ1-1,-,15,TRBV29-1,-,TGCAGCGCTGTAGTGACAGGAGGGATGAACACTGAAGCTTTCTTT,CSAVVTGGMNTEAFF
TRBJ1-5,-,12,TRBV29-1,-,TGCAGCGTCGGGGACATAAATCAGCCCCAGCATTTT,CSVGDINQPQHF
TRBJ1-1,few,14,TRBV5-1,TRBD1,TGCGCCAGCAGCCCGGGACAGGGAGCCACTGAAGCTTTCTTT,CASSPGQGATEAFF
TRBJ1-2,few,13,TRBV30,-,TGTGCCTGGAGTACGGGACTCGTTTATGGCTACACCTTC,CAWSTGLVYGYTF
TRBJ1-1,few,13,TRBV7-3,-,TGTGCCAGCAGCTTAGAGGGGAACACTGAAGCTTTCTTT,CASSLEGNTEAFF
TRBJ1-6,-,14,TRBV25-1,-,TGTGCCAGCATGGAGAGCTCCTATAATTCACCCCTCCACTTT,CASMESSYNSPLHF
TRBJ2-7,few,13,TRBV30,-,TGTGCCTGGACCGCCGGAGACAGAAGAGAGCAGTACTTC,CAWTAGDRREQYF
TRBJ2-7,-,13,TRBV30,TRBD1,TGTGCCTGGAGTGTACTAGGGGGCATGGAGCAGTACTTC,CAWSVLGGMEQYF
TRBJ2-2,few,16,TRBV11-3,TRBD1,TGTGCCAGCAGCTTAGCCGGGACAGGGGTTTTCGGGGAGCTGTTTTTT,CASSLAGTGVFGELFF
TRBJ2-5,-,12,TRBV5-6,-,TGTGCCAGCAGCACCGGCGAAGTCGCTCAGTACTTC,CASSTGEVAQYF
TRBJ1-2,-,14,TRBV27,TRBD1,TGTGCCAGCAGTTTACGACAGGGGGCTAGTGGCTACACCTTC,CASSLRQGASGYTF